This T cell receptor beta chain was documented in a study of TIL therapy for anti-PD-1-resistant metastatic lung cancer. Background on the study: Median tumor mutation burden was under 1.9 mutations per megabase.

Time point indicated: pre-treatment sample, taken before nivolumab and TIL therapy. The CDR3 contains 13 residues. V lost 6 bases, J lost 0 bases, and 9 bases lay in between. CDR1 LNHDA and CDR2 SQIVND come from the germline V gene (reference sequence). The libraries were made with immunoSEQ v3. Profiled with immunoSEQ multiplex PCR; TCRdb holds only in-frame clones, not every one. Of about 59,000 clones in the sample, 70% to 90% are singletons; the top ten hold just under 3%. The TCR originated in a person aged 25 to 79 with non-small cell lung cancer. The sequencing used blood, collected at baseline. V usage is TRBV19 and J usage is TRBJ2-7; the D gene is possibly TRBD2 (6 bases). The CDR3 protein is CASSRGTSYEQYF. The CDR3 DNA follows: TGTGCCAGTAGCCGGGGGACCTCCTACGAGCAGTACTTC.